This passage covers 23 T cell receptor beta chains from one sample sequenced in a study of tissue T cells after allogeneic stem cell transplantation. The assay was immunoSEQ multiplex PCR, and TCRdb's table has in-frame clones only and misses some. The sample holds about 1,700 clones; roughly 50% are singletons and the top ten take around a fifth. Time point indicated: mouse harvest day 14 after allogeneic transplant. The graft held 10^6 splenic CD5+ T cells and 10^7 T-cell-depleted bone marrow cells. The sequencing sample was made of gut tissue. The receptors were sampled from a female BALB/c mouse given C57BL/6 T cells with graft-versus-host disease after an allogeneic hematopoietic cell transplant.

This clone was picked up a small number of times. The germline and genes are mouse ones. Coverage ceases 1 residue before the CDR3 finishes, and the germline J gene fills in the end. The V and J genes are TRBV26 and TRBJ2-1; maybe TRBD1 (6 bases). The germline V gene encodes CDR1 KGHPV and CDR2 FQNQEV (reference sequence). Between the trimmed V and J ends, which lost 10 bases and 1 base, there was a span of 8 bases. CDR3 length: 12 amino acids. Partial CDR3 DNA: TGTGCCACCGGGACAAACTATGCTGAGCAGTTC. Residues: CATGTNYAEQF. In full, the CDR3 reads CATGTNYAEQFF.

With regard to this clone: Gene names and germline refer to mouse. The sequence runs out 1 residue before the end of the CDR3; the remainder is reconstructed from the germline J gene. The chain carries TRBV26 and TRBJ2-1; TRBD1 matches 7 bases. Germline values: CDR1 KGHPV, CDR2 FQNQEV (reference sequence). V lost 5 bases to trimming and J lost 4 bases; unmatched junction nucleotides: 5. CDR3 length equals 14 residues. Partial CDR3 DNA: TGTGCCAGCAGTTACAGGGGTTTTTATGCTGAGCAGTTC. This codes for CASSYRGFYAEQF. The full CDR3 reads CASSYRGFYAEQFF. Together with reference TRBV26 and TRBJ2-1, the CDR3 gives the full variable domain: NSKVIQTPRYLVKGQGQKAKMRCIPEKGHPVVFWYQQNKNNEFKFLINFQNQEVLQQIDMTEKRFSAECPSNSPCSLEIQSSEAGDSALYLCASSYRGFYAEQFFGPGTRLTVL.

Points on this clone: The listed genes are named as in mouse. The read ends 1 residue early relative to the CDR3; the germline J gene fills the gap. The V gene is TRBV5, the J gene TRBJ1-4, with TRBD1 identical over 7 bases. The ends lost 2 bases at V and 2 bases at J; junction bases unmatched: 5. The CDR3 covers 16 residues. The germline V gene encodes CDR1 LGHNA and CDR2 YNLKQL (reference sequence). CDR3: CASSQSRDRSNERLFF. Partial CDR3 DNA: TGTGCCAGCAGCCAAAGCCGGGACAGATCCAACGAAAGATTATTT.

In regard to this clone: Mouse names are used for the genes. The CDR3 end is not reached by the read, which stops 1 residue before it; the germline J gene fills it in. V and J are TRBV26 and TRBJ1-1; TRBD1 matches at 10 bases. Per the germline V gene, CDR1 is KGHPV and CDR2 is FQNQEV (reference sequence). The trim removed 0 bases at V and 7 bases at J, leaving 2 bases unmatched. The length of the CDR3 is 14 residues. The CDR3 reads CASSLSRDRGEVFF. CDR3 DNA (partial): TGTGCCAGCAGTCTGTCGAGGGACAGGGGAGAAGTCTTC.

On this clone: Gene names denote mouse genes. The CDR3 region is CSSSQNGEEQYF. CDR3 bases read: TGCTCCAGCAGTCAAAATGGGGAGGAACAGTAC. The rearrangement joins TRBV23 to TRBJ2-7; TRBD2 was called by the table and not checked on the DNA. The sequenced fragment ends 1 residue before the CDR3 boundary, so the rest is inferred from the germline J gene. The length of the CDR3 is 12 residues. Germline V gene data show CDR1 as KGHTA and CDR2 as FQNQQP.

In the case of this clone: Gene names follow the mouse nomenclature. The read ends 1 residue early relative to the CDR3; the germline J gene fills the gap. The chain recombines TRBV15 with TRBJ1-4; TRBD1 agrees at 7 bases. The CDR3 runs 15 residues. Germline values: CDR1 SGHND, CDR2 FRSKSL. V was pared by 6 bases and J by 5 bases, with 9 bases of the junction left unmatched. CDR3 bases read: TGTGCCAGCAGCCTACAGGGGAGACGGAACGAAAGATTATTT. It codes for CASSLQGRRNERLF. The complete CDR3 reads CASSLQGRRNERLFF.

Relative to its sample, this clone is large. Gene names refer to mouse genes. The DNA ends 1 residue before the CDR3 does, and the rest of the CDR3 is filled in from the germline J gene. The V gene is TRBV15, the J gene TRBJ2-4; tentative D call: TRBD1 (6 bases). CDR1 and CDR2 from the germline V gene are SGHND and FRSKSL. The CDR3 extends over 13 amino acids. V gave up 6 bases and J gave up 1 base, with 8 bases separating them. The CDR3 bases that were read are TGTGCCAGCAGAAGACAGGGTCAAAACACCTTGTAC. Amino acid sequence: CASRRQGQNTLY. In full, the CDR3 is CASRRQGQNTLYF.

A remark on this clone: Gene names are mouse gene names. Coverage ceases 1 residue before the CDR3 finishes, and the germline J gene fills in the end. This chain connects TRBV13-1 to TRBJ2-1; 8 nucleotides line up with TRBD2. The germline V gene encodes CDR1 NSHNY and CDR2 SYGAGN. Trimming removed 1 base from V and 3 bases from J; junction bases left unmatched: 3. This CDR3 contains 15 residues. The sequenced CDR3 bases are TGTGCCAGCAGTGATCTGGGGGGCGGCTATGCTGAGCAGTTC. Translated: CASSDLGGGYAEQF. The whole CDR3 is CASSDLGGGYAEQFF.

About this clone itself: Genes and germline come from the mouse. The read terminates 1 residue ahead of where the CDR3 ends, so the germline J gene completes it. The chain combines TRBV3 with TRBJ2-1, with TRBD2 as a possible D gene (6 bases). The germline V gene has CDR1 SNHLY and CDR2 FYNGKV (reference sequence). The CDR3 is 11 residues long. Trimming stripped 8 bases from V and 5 bases from J, with 7 bases between. Partial CDR3 DNA: TGTGCCAGCCGGGGGGATGCTGAGCAGTTC. It specifies CASRGDAEQF. The entire CDR3 reads CASRGDAEQFF.

Details on this clone: The genes and germline here are from mouse. The CDR3 end lies 1 residue beyond the end of the read and is filled in from the germline J gene. The chain joins TRBV3 to TRBJ1-2; D possibly corresponds to TRBD1 (6 bases). This CDR3 contains 13 residues. Trimming removed 5 bases at V and 2 bases at J, with 9 bases between. In germline, CDR1 is SNHLY, CDR2 FYNGKV (reference sequence). The CDR3: CASSPQGNSDYTF. CDR3 bases read: TGTGCCAGCAGCCCCCAGGGGAACTCCGACTACACC.

As to this clone: Genes and germline come from the mouse. The missing CDR3 end, 1 residue past where the read stops, is filled in from the germline J gene. This chain uses TRBV26 with TRBJ2-7, with 9 positions matching TRBD2. The trim removed 3 bases at V and 0 bases at J, leaving 3 bases unmatched. Germline assignment: CDR1 KGHPV and CDR2 FQNQEV (reference sequence). The CDR3 length is 15 residues. The CDR3 protein is CASSLLGGRSYEQYF. CDR3 DNA (partial): TGTGCCAGCAGTCTTTTGGGGGGGCGCTCCTATGAACAGTAC.

A note on this clone: Genes and germline are mouse. Here the CDR3 reads CGARAHNQDTQYF. Partial CDR3 DNA: TGTGGTGCTAGGGCACATAACCAAGACACCCAGTAC. This chain uses TRBV20 with TRBJ2-5; D is ambiguous. The read comes to an end 1 residue before the CDR3 does, leaving the germline J gene to fill in the end. V lost 1 base to trimming and J lost 0 bases, with 5 bases between them. The CDR3 is 13 residues long. The germline V gene encodes CDR1 GFQATS and CDR2 STVNSAI.

With respect to this clone: All gene names here are mouse names. The sequence runs out 1 residue before the end of the CDR3; the remainder is reconstructed from the germline J gene. This chain uses TRBV16 with TRBJ1-6; D is unclear. TRBJ1-6 belongs to the ORF category, with a function that is uncertain. The V gene's germline CDR1 is SGHSA and CDR2 FRNQAP. This CDR3 is 14 amino acids long. V was cut by 1 base and J by 5 bases, with 6 bases left in between. CDR3 DNA, as far as it was read: TGTGCAAGCAGCTTAGGAGCAGATAATTCGCCCCTCTAC. Its translation is CASSLGADNSPLY. The full CDR3 protein reads CASSLGADNSPLYF.

Worth noting for this clone: The germline and genes are mouse ones. With the read ending 1 residue before the CDR3 end, the germline J gene is used to fill in that end. V and J are TRBV26 and TRBJ2-5, with 7 bases lining up with TRBD1. Looked up from germline, CDR1 is KGHPV and CDR2 is FQNQEV (reference sequence). J lost 4 bases, V lost 4 bases, and 2 bases had no gene match. CDR3 length equals 13 residues. The CDR3 region is CASSRGTEDTQYF. CDR3 bases read: TGTGCCAGCAGTCGCGGGACAGAAGACACCCAGTAC.

This clone occurred a few times. The gene symbols are mouse symbols. The read is 1 residue too short to cover the CDR3 end, so that end is filled in from the germline J gene. The V gene is TRBV3, the J gene TRBJ2-1; 11 bases map to TRBD2. Per the germline V gene, CDR1 is SNHLY and CDR2 is FYNGKV (reference sequence). The CDR3 spans 14 residues. With 4 bases clipped from V and 7 bases from J, the junction kept 3 bases outside the gene matches. The CDR3 here is CASSSDWGGAEQFF. The sequenced CDR3 bases are TGTGCCAGCAGCTCCGACTGGGGGGGGGCTGAGCAGTTC.

Details on this clone: Genes here carry mouse names. The read terminates 1 residue ahead of where the CDR3 ends, so the germline J gene completes it. The genes are TRBV3 and TRBJ2-3, with D hard to call. Germline V lookup: CDR1 SNHLY, CDR2 FYNGKV (reference sequence). Trimming took 1 base from V and 0 from J, leaving 8 bases between them. There are 15 residues in the CDR3. The CDR3 sequence is CASSLGWSSAETLYF. The CDR3 DNA, read in part, is TGTGCCAGCAGCTTAGGATGGTCTAGTGCAGAAACGCTGTAT.

A word on this clone: Gene names and germline match the mouse. CDR3 sequence: CTCSAVGGGNYAEQFF. CDR3 bases read: TGCACCTGCAGTGCAGTCGGGGGGGGGAACTATGCTGAGCAGTTC. This chain joins TRBV1 and TRBJ2-1; 7 bases align to TRBD2. The CDR3 goes on 1 residue after the read ends, and that part is filled in from the germline J gene. This CDR3 is 16 amino acids long. Germline lookup yields CDR1 NSQYPW and CDR2 LRSPGD (reference sequence). V shed 1 base and J 1 base; nucleotides not matched to a gene: 4.

For this clone: Gene and germline names: mouse. The read falls 1 residue short of the CDR3 end, and the missing part is taken from the germline J gene. The genes are TRBV19 and TRBJ1-3, with 10 positions matching TRBD1. This CDR3 contains 15 residues. V gave up 3 bases and J gave up 3 bases; unmatched junction bases: 3. Germline values: CDR1 FNHDT, CDR2 SITEND (reference sequence). Incomplete CDR3 DNA: TGTGCCAGCAGTACGACAGGGGGCGGTGGAAATACGCTCTAT. Its translation: CASSTTGGGGNTLY. The entire CDR3 is CASSTTGGGGNTLYF.

A remark on this clone: Mouse gene names and germline throughout. Read coverage stops 1 residue before the CDR3 terminus; the germline J gene supplies the remainder. The chain has TRBV26 and TRBJ2-4; D gene uncertain. This CDR3 has 14 residues. Per germline, CDR1 KGHPV and CDR2 FQNQEV (reference sequence). V was shortened by 2 bases and J by 0 bases, with 6 bases between the two germline ends. CDR3 residues: CASSLQSSQNTLYF. CDR3 DNA (partial): TGTGCCAGCAGTCTGCAGTCTAGTCAAAACACCTTGTAC. Based on the CDR3 plus reference TRBV26 and TRBJ2-4, the full variable domain is NSKVIQTPRYLVKGQGQKAKMRCIPEKGHPVVFWYQQNKNNEFKFLINFQNQEVLQQIDMTEKRFSAECPSNSPCSLEIQSSEAGDSALYLCASSLQSSQNTLYFGAGTRLSVL.

As to this clone: The genes and germline here are from mouse. With the read ending 1 residue before the CDR3 end, the germline J gene is used to fill in that end. The rearrangement joins TRBV26 to TRBJ2-3, with TRBD1 as a possible D gene (5 bases). CDR1 is KGHPV and CDR2 is FQNQEV in the germline V gene (reference sequence). The CDR3 runs 13 residues. V dropped 5 bases and J dropped 3 bases, with 9 bases sitting between them. The DNA read from the CDR3 is TGTGCCAGCAGTGTTCGACAGGCAGAAACGCTGTAT. Translating it yields CASSVRQAETLY. The whole CDR3 sequence is CASSVRQAETLYF.

This clone has just a few counts. All gene names here are mouse names. The read ends 1 residue early relative to the CDR3; the germline J gene fills the gap. The chain has TRBV26 and TRBJ2-4; TRBD2 aligns across 10 bases. The CDR3 is 17 amino acids. Unmatched junction bases numbered 3, after V lost 0 bases and J lost 0 bases. The germline CDR1 and CDR2 sequences are KGHPV and FQNQEV (reference sequence). The part of the CDR3 DNA that was read is TGTGCCAGCAGTCTGTCGTCTGGGGGGGCAAGTCAAAACACCTTGTAC. The encoded protein is CASSLSSGGASQNTLY. In full, the CDR3 is CASSLSSGGASQNTLYF.

Notes on this clone: Gene names are mouse gene names. From the germline J gene comes the end of the CDR3, since the read stops 1 residue before it. V usage is TRBV13-2 and J usage is TRBJ2-7; 11 bases are shared with TRBD2. This CDR3 comprises 14 residues. CDR1 is NNHNN, CDR2 SYGAGS, per germline (reference sequence). Trimming cost V 1 base and J 6 bases; bases outside gene matches: 3. Partial CDR3 DNA: TGTGCCAGCGGTGATCACTGGGGGGGCGGTGAACAGTAC. Residues: CASGDHWGGGEQY. The whole CDR3 sequence is CASGDHWGGGEQYF.

In this sample, this clone turned up a few times. Gene names denote mouse genes. Coverage ceases 1 residue before the CDR3 finishes, and the germline J gene fills in the end. The J gene is TRBJ2-7, the V gene TRBV3; 11 positions match TRBD2. The germline gives CDR1 SNHLY, CDR2 FYNGKV (reference sequence). The CDR3 runs 13 residues. The junction had 2 bases not matched to a gene; V was cut back by 5 bases and J by 5 bases. CDR3 residues: CASSRLGGNEQYF. The part of the CDR3 DNA that was read is TGTGCCAGCAGCCGACTGGGGGGGAATGAACAGTAC. Using reference TRBV3 and TRBJ2-7 for the parts outside the CDR3, the full variable domain is GPKVLQIPSHQIIDMGQMVTLNCDPVSNHLYFYWYKQILGQQMEFLVNFYNGKVMEKSKLFKDQFSVERPDGSYFTLKIQPTALEDSAVYFCASSRLGGNEQYFGPGTRLTVL.